These T cell receptor beta chains were read from a single sample in a study of T cell clones after liver transplantation. Assay used: immunoSEQ multiplex PCR; TCRdb lists only in-frame clones, some missing. The table includes more than 70,000 clones, 75% to 90% detected once. Source: CD4+ T cells from blood, taken at the 22-month timepoint. The origin of the receptors is a human patient who received a liver transplant. The graft donor may be the source of some T cells. CDR3s include the opening cysteine and the closing phenylalanine or tryptophan. A D gene is named only where the DNA matches it firmly. The size of a clone is reported for some rows only, either as once, few or many, or as a class for expanded clones.

-,14,-,TRBV7-2,TRBJ1-5,CASRRGSSDQPQHF,TGTGCCAGCAGAAGGGGTTCTTCGGATCAGCCCCAGCATTTT
-,14,-,TRBV2,TRBJ2-7,CASKQPPRTYEQYF,TGTGCCAGCAAACAGCCGCCTAGAACCTACGAGCAGTACTTC
once,13,-,TRBV28,TRBJ1-2,CASSLPGSRGYTF,TGTGCCAGCAGTTTACCAGGGTCGAGGGGCTACACCTTC
once,16,-,TRBV5-1,TRBJ2-2,CASSLAPLGDTGELFF,TGCGCCAGCAGCTTGGCCCCTTTGGGGGATACCGGGGAGCTGTTTTTT
few,13,TRBD2,TRBV7-2,TRBJ2-1,CASSVAGGDEQFF,TGTGCCAGCAGCGTAGCGGGGGGGGATGAGCAGTTCTTC
-,15,TRBD2,TRBV2,TRBJ2-7,CASSLAGGFTYEQYF,TGTGCCAGCAGCCTAGCGGGGGGCTTCACCTACGAGCAGTACTTC
-,18,TRBD1,TRBV27,TRBJ1-1,CASSRTDGQGRMNTEAFF,TGTGCCAGCAGCCGGACGGATGGACAGGGGCGGATGAACACTGAAGCTTTCTTT
-,15,-,TRBV6-1,TRBJ2-2,CASSAQGPNTGELFF,TGTGCCAGCAGTGCCCAGGGCCCGAACACCGGGGAGCTGTTTTTT
-,15,-,TRBV11-2,TRBJ2-5,CASSLSAGPQETQYF,TGTGCCAGCAGCTTATCAGCAGGCCCGCAAGAGACCCAGTACTTC
-,14,-,TRBV29-1,TRBJ1-2,CSVEVATAEHGYTF,TGCAGCGTTGAAGTAGCAACAGCGGAACATGGCTACACCTTC
few,12,-,TRBV11-2,TRBJ2-1,CASSLGGHEQFF,TGTGCCAGCAGCTTAGGGGGGCATGAGCAGTTCTTC
-,14,TRBD2,TRBV19,TRBJ2-3,CASSPSGTLDTQYF,TGTGCCAGTAGTCCGAGCGGGACCCTAGATACGCAGTATTTT
-,14,TRBD1,TRBV28,TRBJ1-2,CASRPTGTAYGYTF,TGTGCCAGTCGCCCCACCGGGACAGCTTATGGCTACACCTTC
-,15,-,TRBV15,TRBJ2-1,CATSREPRRGNEQFF,TGTGCCACCAGCAGAGAGCCCCGTAGGGGCAATGAGCAGTTCTTC
-,14,-,TRBV7-2,TRBJ1-5,CASSLDHSNQPQHF,TGTGCCAGCAGCTTAGATCATAGCAATCAGCCCCAGCATTTT
once,14,-,TRBV7-3,TRBJ1-1,CASSIQGEDTEAFF,TGTGCCAGCAGCATTCAGGGCGAGGACACTGAAGCTTTCTTT
-,14,-,TRBV7-2,TRBJ1-3,CASSLERSGNTIYF,TGTGCCAGCAGCTTAGAGCGCTCTGGAAACACCATATATTTT
-,12,-,TRBV6-6,TRBJ1-5,CASTNSNQPQHF,TGTGCCAGTACCAATAGCAATCAGCCCCAGCATTTT
few,12,-,TRBV10-3,TRBJ2-7,CATGREVHEQYF,TGTGCCACCGGACGCGAGGTCCACGAGCAGTACTTC
few,13,-,TRBV29-1,TRBJ2-5,CSARPGPQETQYF,TGCAGCGCCCGACCGGGACCCCAAGAGACCCAGTACTTC
-,14,TRBD2,TRBV7-2,TRBJ2-7,CASSSRAGPYEQYF,TGTGCCAGCAGCTCCCGAGCGGGACCATACGAGCAGTACTTC
-,14,-,TRBV25-1,TRBJ2-3,CASSDSARADTQYF,TGTGCCAGCAGTGATTCAGCCCGGGCAGATACGCAGTATTTT
-,12,-,TRBV28,TRBJ2-7,CASRGPTYEQYF,TGTGCCAGCAGGGGACCGACCTACGAGCAGTACTTC
-,16,-,TRBV11-3,TRBJ2-5,CASSLSHAGAQETQYF,TGTGCCAGCAGCTTAAGCCACGCCGGGGCGCAAGAGACCCAGTACTTC
few,17,TRBD1,TRBV4-2,TRBJ2-1,CASSQDDFQGARDEQFF,TGTGCCAGCAGCCAAGATGACTTTCAGGGGGCAAGGGATGAGCAGTTCTTC
-,14,-,TRBV12-1,TRBJ2-1,CASTPPTDGNEQFF,TGTGCCAGCACGCCGCCGACAGACGGGAATGAGCAGTTCTTC